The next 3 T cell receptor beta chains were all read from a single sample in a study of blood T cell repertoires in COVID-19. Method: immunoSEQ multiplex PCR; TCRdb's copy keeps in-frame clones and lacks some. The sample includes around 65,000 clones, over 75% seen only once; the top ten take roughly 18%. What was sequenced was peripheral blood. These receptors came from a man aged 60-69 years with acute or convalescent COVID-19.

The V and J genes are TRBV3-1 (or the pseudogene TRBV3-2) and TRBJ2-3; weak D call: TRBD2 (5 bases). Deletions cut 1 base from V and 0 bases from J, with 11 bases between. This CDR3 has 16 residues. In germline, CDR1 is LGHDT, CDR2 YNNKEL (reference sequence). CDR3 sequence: CASSQGRRASTDTQYF. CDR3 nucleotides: TGTGCCAGCAGCCAAGGGCGGCGGGCTAGCACAGATACGCAGTATTTT.

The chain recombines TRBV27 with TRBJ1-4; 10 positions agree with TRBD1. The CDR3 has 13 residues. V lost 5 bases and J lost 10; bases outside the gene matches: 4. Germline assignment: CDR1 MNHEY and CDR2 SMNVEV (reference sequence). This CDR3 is CASSGTGVVKLFF. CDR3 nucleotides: TGTGCCAGCAGTGGGACAGGGGTGGTAAAACTGTTTTTT.

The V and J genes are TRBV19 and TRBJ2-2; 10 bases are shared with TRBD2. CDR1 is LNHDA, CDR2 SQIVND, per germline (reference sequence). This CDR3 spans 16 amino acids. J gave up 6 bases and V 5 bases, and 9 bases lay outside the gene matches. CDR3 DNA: TGTGCCAGTAGTGCCACAGTAGCGGGAGGATCCGGGGAGCTGTTTTTT. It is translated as CASSATVAGGSGELFF.